Following are 27 T cell receptor beta chains from one sample sequenced in a study of blood T cell repertoires in COVID-19. TCRdb's copy holds only in-frame clones and misses some; the assay was immunoSEQ multiplex PCR. Of 430,000 or so clones in the sample, about 88% were seen once. The sequenced material came from PBMCs or T cells enriched from blood (not recorded which). Receptor source: a woman younger than 30 who had been exposed to COVID-19.

V is TRBV18 and J is TRBJ2-4; D is possibly TRBD2 (6 bases). Per the germline V gene, CDR1 is KGHSH and CDR2 is LQKENI. The CDR3 totals 16 residues. The V end lost 1 base, the J end lost 2 bases, and 12 bases lay between the germline ends. CDR3 residues: CASSPQGGATKNIQYF. The CDR3 nucleotides are TGTGCCAGCTCACCACAGGGAGGTGCGACCAAAAACATTCAGTACTTC.

The rearrangement uses TRBV28 and TRBJ1-5, with 7 positions matching TRBD1. V gave up 6 bases and J gave up 6 bases; unmatched junction bases: 11. The CDR3 is 15 amino acids. Germline CDR1 and CDR2: MDHEN and SYDVKM. CDR3 protein: CASRLRQGRRQPQHF. The CDR3 DNA sequence: TGTGCCAGCAGGCTACGACAGGGACGTCGTCAGCCCCAGCATTTT.

The chain carries TRBV12-3 or TRBV12-4 and TRBJ2-1, with D unresolved. The length of the CDR3 is 13 residues. The V end was cut by 3 bases, the J end by 1 base, with 4 bases between. The CDR3 loop is CASSFSSYNEQFF. CDR3 DNA sequence: TGTGCCAGCAGTTTTTCATCCTACAATGAGCAGTTCTTC.

Only a few counts were recorded for this clone. The chain links TRBV7-9 to TRBJ1-6; TRBD1 matches 7 bases. Germline V gene lookup returns CDR1 SEHNR and CDR2 FQNEAQ (reference sequence). The CDR3 runs to 15 residues. V lost 1 base, J lost 11 bases, and 8 bases stayed unmatched. The CDR3 protein is CASSLGGRGITPLHF. The CDR3 DNA follows: TGTGCCAGCAGCTTAGGCGGCAGGGGGATTACACCCCTCCACTTT. Complete variable domain (other parts from reference TRBV7-9 and TRBJ1-6): DTGVSQNPRHKITKRGQNVTFRCDPISEHNRLYWYRQTLGQGPEFLTYFQNEAQLEKSRLLSDRFSAERPKGSFSTLEIQRTEQGDSAMYLCASSLGGRGITPLHFGNGTRLTVT.

The chain joins TRBV20-1 to TRBJ1-1, with D unresolved. The CDR3 totals 10 residues. V lost 4 bases to trimming and J lost 7 bases, with 7 bases between them. Germline CDR1 is DFQATT and CDR2 is SNEGSKA (reference sequence). CDR3 amino acids: CSATRGEAFF. The CDR3 nucleotides read TGCAGTGCTACCCGAGGTGAAGCTTTCTTT.

This chain joins TRBV9 and TRBJ1-2, with D tentatively TRBD1 (5 bases). The CDR3 runs to 11 residues. Looked up from germline, CDR1 is SGDLS and CDR2 is YYNGEE. V was shortened by 3 bases and J by 8 bases, with 8 bases between the two germline ends. CDR3 sequence reads: CASSDPGGYTF. CDR3 DNA sequence: TGTGCCAGCAGCGACCCAGGGGGCTACACCTTC.

CDR3 DNA sequence: TGTGCCACCAGTGACCCCGGGGGACAGGGTAGAGAGACCCAGTACTTC. Encoded protein: CATSDPGGQGRETQYF. This chain links TRBV24-1 with TRBJ2-5; the match to TRBD1 covers 9 bases. The germline V gene has CDR1 KGHDR and CDR2 SFDVKD. With V trimmed by 4 bases and J by 4 bases, 9 bases remained unmatched. The CDR3 loop spans 16 amino acids.

In its sample, this clone was seen a few times. This chain links TRBV27 with TRBJ1-3, with 8 bases identical to TRBD1. The V gene end was trimmed by 8 bases and the J gene end by 7 bases; junction bases not matched to a gene: 10. The CDR3 sequence is 14 residues long. Germline V gives CDR1 MNHEY, CDR2 SMNVEV (reference sequence). Here the CDR3 reads CASSGTGRGNTIYF. The DNA for the CDR3 is TGTGCCAGCTCAGGGACAGGAAGGGGTAACACCATATATTTT.

The CDR3 DNA follows: TGTGCCAGCAGCCTGGAGGGGACCTACGAGCAGTACTTC. It translates to CASSLEGTYEQYF. This sequence joins TRBV6-2 or TRBV6-3 and TRBJ2-7; D might be TRBD2 (6 bases). V shed 6 bases and J shed 2 bases, with 11 bases lying between them. This CDR3 has 13 amino acids. The germline CDR1 and CDR2 sequences are MNHEY and SVGEGT.

V usage is TRBV7-3 and J usage is TRBJ2-1; unclear D gene. The V and J ends lost 0 bases and 6 bases respectively, with 6 bases between them. In germline, CDR1 is SGHTA, CDR2 FQGTGA. The CDR3 length is 13 residues. The CDR3 DNA is TGTGCCAGCAGCTTAACTAGCCTCAATGAGCAGTTCTTC. Amino acids: CASSLTSLNEQFF.

This clone was picked up one time. The chain carries TRBV24-1 and TRBJ1-2; 10 positions agree with TRBD1. CDR3 length: 15 residues. V shed 1 base, J shed 8 bases, and the junction held 6 bases outside the gene matches. Germline loops: CDR1 KGHDR, CDR2 SFDVKD. This chain's CDR3 is CATSDFPDRGGGYTF. In DNA, the CDR3 is TGTGCCACCAGTGATTTTCCGGACAGGGGGGGCGGCTACACCTTC.

This clone was recorded only once. This rearrangement joins TRBV28 to TRBJ1-5; 9 nucleotides line up with TRBD1. The CDR3 is 15 amino acids. Germline-derived CDR1 and CDR2 are MDHEN and SYDVKM. With V trimmed by 6 bases and J by 7 bases, 10 bases remained unmatched. The DNA of the CDR3 is TGTGCCAGCAGGGGTGGGACAGGGAATTCCCAGCCCCAGCATTTT. As protein: CASRGGTGNSQPQHF.

This chain uses TRBV10-3 with TRBJ2-2, with D perhaps TRBD2 (5 bases). CDR1 is ENHRY and CDR2 is SYGVKD in the germline V gene. Trimming removed 8 bases from V and 7 bases from J, with 11 bases in between. The CDR3 totals 12 residues. The CDR3 DNA sequence: TGTGCCATCCAAGGGAGTCGCGGGGAGCTGTTTTTT. Its protein is CAIQGSRGELFF.

The gene calls are TRBV9 and TRBJ1-2, with D unclear. Per the germline V gene, CDR1 is SGDLS and CDR2 is YYNGEE. The CDR3 covers 14 residues. V was shortened by 2 bases and J by 0 bases, with 8 bases between the two germline ends. In DNA, the CDR3 is TGTGCCAGCAGCGTCAGCGGGGCTAACTATGGCTACACCTTC. Protein: CASSVSGANYGYTF.

The chain has TRBV18 and TRBJ2-5; 8 bases align to TRBD1. V shed 2 bases and J 4 bases; nucleotides not matched to a gene: 3. The CDR3 loop spans 14 amino acids. Germline V gene sequence: CDR1 KGHSH, CDR2 LQKENI. In nucleotides, the CDR3 is TGTGCCAGCTCACCAAGACAGGGGTCAGAGACCCAGTACTTC. It translates to CASSPRQGSETQYF.

This chain links TRBV7-3 with TRBJ1-2; 12 bases map to TRBD1. CDR3 length: 17 residues. Germline V CDR1 and CDR2: SGHTA, FQGTGA. After removal of 5 bases from V and 6 bases from J, the junction contained 13 bases not matched to a gene. The CDR3 loop is CASSLRPPGTGGDGYTF. The CDR3 DNA follows: TGTGCCAGCAGCCTCCGGCCCCCCGGGACAGGGGGCGATGGCTACACCTTC.

A word on this clone: One junction end does not reproduce the germline sequence, and a read error may be involved. This chain connects TRBV10-3 to TRBJ1-4; unclear D gene. CDR1 and CDR2 from the germline V gene are ENHRY and SYGVKD. The CDR3 extends over 13 amino acids. CDR3 amino acids: CAISESLSTAMIF. The CDR3 nucleotides read TGTGCCATCAGTGAGTCGTTGAGTACAGCTATGATTTTT.

The rearrangement links TRBV28 to TRBJ2-7; the D is unclear. This CDR3 is 14 amino acids long. Trimming shortened V by 8 bases and J by 2 bases, and 16 bases separated the two germline ends. CDR1 and CDR2 from the germline V gene are MDHEN and SYDVKM. The CDR3 here is CASVLWHAAYEQYF. CDR3 in DNA: TGTGCCAGCGTCCTGTGGCACGCGGCCTACGAGCAGTACTTC.

A word on this clone: The sample contains more than one DNA sequence encoding this CDR3. V and J are TRBV10-3 and TRBJ2-7; 8 nucleotides match TRBD1. This CDR3 contains 14 residues. Trimming at V came to 6 bases and at J to 2 bases, leaving 6 bases not matched to a gene. CDR1 and CDR2 from the germline V gene are ENHRY and SYGVKD. The CDR3 loop reads CAISPQGGPYEQYF. The CDR3 nucleotides read TGTGCCATCAGCCCACAGGGGGGTCCCTACGAGCAGTACTTC.

The chain uses TRBV7-2 and TRBJ1-1; 9 nucleotides line up with TRBD1. V trimming: 4 bases; J trimming: 1 base; junction bases outside the gene matches: 10. The germline V gene encodes CDR1 SGHTA and CDR2 FQGNSA. This CDR3 region has 17 residues. The CDR3 sequence: CASSSKVLTGGNTEAFF. The CDR3 bases are TGTGCCAGCAGCTCGAAAGTCCTGACAGGGGGGAACACTGAAGCTTTCTTT. Supplemented by reference TRBV7-2 and TRBJ1-1, the full variable domain reads GAGVSQSPSNKVTEKGKDVELRCDPISGHTALYWYRQSLGQGLEFLIYFQGNSAPDKSGLPSDRFSAERTGGSVSTLTIQRTQQEDSAVYLCASSSKVLTGGNTEAFFGQGTRLTVV.

This clone showed up just once. V usage is TRBV18 and J usage is TRBJ2-1; 15 positions match TRBD2. Germline values: CDR1 KGHSH, CDR2 LQKENI. This CDR3 is 19 amino acids long. Trimming at V came to 3 bases and at J to 0 bases, leaving 6 bases not matched to a gene. DNA for the CDR3: TGTGCCAGCTCACCCGGGACTAGCGGGAGGCCCAGCTCCTACAATGAGCAGTTCTTC. Residues: CASSPGTSGRPSSYNEQFF.

The chain recombines TRBV7-2 with TRBJ2-7; 9 nucleotides agree with TRBD2. Per germline, CDR1 SGHTA and CDR2 FQGNSA. Trimming cost V 1 base and J 7 bases; bases outside gene matches: 8. The CDR3 consists of 15 residues. The CDR3 is CASSLVASGVGEQYF. Here the CDR3 DNA reads TGTGCCAGCAGCTTAGTTGCTAGCGGGGTGGGGGAGCAGTACTTC. Variable domain in full (rest from reference TRBV7-2 and TRBJ2-7): GAGVSQSPSNKVTEKGKDVELRCDPISGHTALYWYRQSLGQGLEFLIYFQGNSAPDKSGLPSDRFSAERTGGSVSTLTIQRTQQEDSAVYLCASSLVASGVGEQYFGPGTRLTVT.

The CDR3 region has the DNA TGTGCCAGCTCAGTGGACAGGGCGGATGGCTACACCTTC. Translated: CASSVDRADGYTF. This rearrangement joins TRBV18 to TRBJ1-2, with TRBD1 matching over 8 bases. Trimming at V came to 5 bases and at J to 6 bases, leaving 5 bases not matched to a gene. The germline V gene has CDR1 KGHSH and CDR2 LQKENI. The CDR3 totals 13 residues. Using reference TRBV18 and TRBJ1-2 for the parts outside the CDR3, the full variable domain is NAGVMQNPRHLVRRRGQEARLRCSPMKGHSHVYWYRQLPEEGLKFMVYLQKENIIDESGMPKERFSAEFPKEGPSILRIQQVVRGDSAAYFCASSVDRADGYTFGSGTRLTVV.

The gene calls are TRBV28 and TRBJ2-5; TRBD2 might be the D (6 bases). The germline V and J ends were trimmed by 7 bases and 5 bases, with 14 bases remaining between them. The CDR3 loop spans 13 amino acids. Germline-derived CDR1 and CDR2 are MDHEN and SYDVKM. DNA of the CDR3: TGTGCCAGCACCCCGCGGGGCTGGGAGACCCAGTACTTC. Amino acids: CASTPRGWETQYF.

This clone occurred once. The chain uses TRBV5-1 and TRBJ1-1, with D possibly matching TRBD1 (6 bases). V lost 3 bases to trimming and J lost 1 base, with 16 bases between them. The CDR3 sequence is 16 residues long. CDR1 and CDR2 from the germline V gene are SGHRS and YFSETQ. CDR3 coding DNA: TGCGCCAGCAGCTGGGAGGGGGACTTCCGGAACACTGAAGCTTTCTTT. Amino acids: CASSWEGDFRNTEAFF.

This clone was counted many times. The chain combines TRBV7-2 with TRBJ2-3, with 8 bases lining up with TRBD2. There are 15 residues in the CDR3. V gave up 3 bases and J gave up 0 bases; unmatched junction bases: 2. CDR1 is SGHTA and CDR2 is FQGNSA in the germline V gene. The CDR3 nucleotides are TGTGCCAGCAGCTTGCGGGGGGCGAGCACAGATACGCAGTATTTT. Translation: CASSLRGASTDTQYF.

The chain uses TRBV30 and TRBJ1-2; no reliable D call. Trimming pared 1 base from V and 5 bases from J, leaving 11 bases between. The CDR3 sequence is 13 residues long. CDR1 and CDR2 from the germline V gene are GTSNPN and SVGIG (reference sequence). CDR3 protein: CAWSAGGIYGYTF. CDR3 DNA: TGTGCCTGGAGTGCGGGAGGGATTTATGGCTACACCTTC.